This is a list of T cell receptor beta chains from one sample in a study of PD-1 blockade in classical Hodgkin lymphoma. Assay used: immunoSEQ multiplex PCR; TCRdb lists only in-frame clones, some missing. This table holds over 75,000 clones, 75% to 95% found once. This material consisted of peripheral blood mononuclear cells (PBMCs), taken before the fourth cycle of nivolumab. These receptors were obtained from a human donor with classical Hodgkin lymphoma. Both conserved end residues are part of each CDR3. A D gene is named only where the DNA matches it firmly.

>TRBV4-3|NA
CASSQGTNEGTYEQYF
>TRBV5-4|NA
CASSLLTYYSQGETQYF
>TRBV28|TRBD2
CASGPAGDLQETQYF
>TRBV2|NA
CASSVGRGNTEAFF
>TRBV6-1|NA
CASINRDNTQYF
>TRBV7-8|TRBD2
CASSFLAGALHSSYEQYF
>TRBV18|TRBD1
CASSADRSTEAFF
>TRBV6-6|NA
CASGGGVTVYGYTF
>TRBV5-4|TRBD2
CASSLLVAGSTDTQYF
>TRBV4-3|NA
CASSQVIGSEQFF
>TRBV5-4|NA
CASSLGGGSNQPQHF
>TRBV5-4|NA
CASSYGDPYEQYF
>TRBV30|TRBD2
CAWSVSGGAADTQYF
>TRBV7-2|NA
CASSSAVGNSGANVLTF
>TRBV4-3|NA
CASSRSRQHNQPQHF
>TRBV6-6|NA
CASSFTVGQPQHF
>TRBV6-1|NA
CASSENRVGQETQYF
>TRBV11-2|TRBD2
CASSSSGGANEQFF
>TRBV28|TRBD1
CATDRGRDEQYF
>TRBV5-1|NA
CASSLAGGPDEPQHF
>TRBV6-5|NA
CASSTVMNTEAFF
>TRBV5-4|NA
CASSLGGSPEETQYF
>TRBV11-2|TRBD1
CASSLGIRDREYGYTF
>TRBV7-2|NA
CASSLTAPSLTGELFF
>TRBV6-5|NA
CASSYSSGLNSPLHF
>TRBV29-1|TRBD1
CSAQGPGYNEQFF
>TRBV6-4|NA
CARVSGNTIYF
>TRBV6-1|TRBD2
CASSEDGGYSYEQYF
>TRBV7-7|NA
CASSLASQGDYEQYF
>TRBV19|NA
CASSIGGNQETQYF
>TRBV5-1|TRBD1
CASSLDKQGRDYGYTF
>TRBV2|NA
CASNEGGATQTGELFF
>TRBV27|TRBD1
CASSWGTGNSPLHF
>TRBV6-5|TRBD1
CASSYTGGNDEQFF
>TRBV5-8|NA
CASSLRTYYTF
>TRBV12-5|NA
CASGLGGETRRELFF
>TRBV27|NA
CASRLLTGSPLHF
>TRBV13|NA
CASSTALNTEAFF
>TRBV19|TRBD1
CASSIGTGTYNEQFF
>TRBV11-2|NA
CASSKGNSNTEAFF
>TRBV4-1|TRBD2
CASSLGLAGVISYEQYF
>TRBV28|NA
CASSQARSGSYEQYF
>TRBV19|NA
CASAGLATYEQYF
>TRBV9|TRBD2
CASSAGLGGSNEQFF
>TRBV7-2|TRBD2
CASSFGLAGGPGDTQYF
>TRBV11-2|NA
CASSLVPDTQYF
>TRBV25-1|NA
CASRTTIANTGELFF
>TRBV4-2|NA
CASSQVNPESTDTQYF